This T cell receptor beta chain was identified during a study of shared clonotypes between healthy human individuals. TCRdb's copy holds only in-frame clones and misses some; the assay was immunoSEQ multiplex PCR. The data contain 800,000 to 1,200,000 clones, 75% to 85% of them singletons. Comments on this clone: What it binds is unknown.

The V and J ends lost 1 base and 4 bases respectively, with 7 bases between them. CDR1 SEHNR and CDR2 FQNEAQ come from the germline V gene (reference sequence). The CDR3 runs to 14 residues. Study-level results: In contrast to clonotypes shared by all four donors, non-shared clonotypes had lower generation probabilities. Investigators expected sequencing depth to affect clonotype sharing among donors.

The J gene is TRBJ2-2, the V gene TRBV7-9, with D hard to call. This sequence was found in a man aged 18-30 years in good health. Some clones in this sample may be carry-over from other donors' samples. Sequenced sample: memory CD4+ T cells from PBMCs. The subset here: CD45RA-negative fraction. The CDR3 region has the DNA TGTGCCAGCAGCTTAGAGGGCCCCACCGGGGAGCTGTTTTTT. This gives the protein CASSLEGPTGELFF.